The 15 T cell receptor beta chains below were found in one sample sequenced in a study of cytotoxic CD8 clonotypes in ibrutinib-treated CLL. Generated by immunoSEQ multiplex PCR, the TCRdb table keeps only in-frame clones and is missing some. The sample has 250,000 or so clones, roughly 70% seen once. The sample consisted of PBMCs, taken after 24 months of ibrutinib treatment. These receptors all come from a human donor with chronic lymphocytic leukemia.

The rearrangement joins TRBV6-4 to TRBJ2-1, with 11 bases identical to TRBD2. Per the germline V gene, CDR1 is MRHNA and CDR2 is SNTAGT. Trimming took 6 bases from V and 4 from J; bases not matched to a gene: 17. The CDR3 runs 19 residues. CDR3 bases: TGTGCCAGCAGGATAGCCCTACTAGCGGGAGAGGGGGTATACAATGAGCAGTTCTTC. Its translation: CASRIALLAGEGVYNEQFF.

This rearrangement joins TRBV7-2 to TRBJ1-5; no definite D call. From germline, CDR1 is SGHTA and CDR2 FQGNSA. Trimming stripped 1 base from V and 0 bases from J, with 7 bases between. CDR3 length: 15 amino acids. The CDR3 region has the DNA TGTGCCAGCAGCTTAGTCAGCTATAGCAATCAGCCCCAGCATTTT. Its translation is CASSLVSYSNQPQHF. The complete variable domain, with remaining parts taken from reference TRBV7-2 and TRBJ1-5, reads GAGVSQSPSNKVTEKGKDVELRCDPISGHTALYWYRQSLGQGLEFLIYFQGNSAPDKSGLPSDRFSAERTGGSVSTLTIQRTQQEDSAVYLCASSLVSYSNQPQHFGDGTRLSIL.

This clone appeared a few times. The rearrangement joins TRBV11-2 to TRBJ2-7; a weak D match, TRBD1 (6 bases). The CDR3 covers 17 residues. Germline V gene data show CDR1 as SGHAT and CDR2 as FQNNGV. Trimming shortened V by 3 bases and J by 5 bases, and 23 bases separated the two germline ends. In nucleotides, the CDR3 is TGTGCCAGCAGCTTGGTAGGGCCAGGGGTCGTCAAGGACGAGCAGTACTTC. Its translation: CASSLVGPGVVKDEQYF.

V usage is TRBV27 and J usage is TRBJ1-1; D is unclear. CDR1 and CDR2 (germline): MNHEY, SMNVEV (reference sequence). V lost 6 bases and J 5 bases, leaving 13 bases between the germline ends. This CDR3 region has 13 residues. The chain's CDR3 is CASSHPPGTEAFF. CDR3 DNA: TGTGCCAGCAGCCACCCCCCGGGGACTGAAGCTTTCTTT.

Worth noting for this clone: Other DNA sequences of this sample code for an identical CDR3. The chain links TRBV9 to TRBJ2-5; the match to TRBD2 covers 7 bases. CDR1 is SGDLS and CDR2 is YYNGEE in the germline V gene. V was pared by 0 bases and J by 2 bases, with 4 bases of the junction left unmatched. CDR3 size: 15 residues. CDR3 loop: CASSVGTSAQETQYF. The CDR3 DNA is TGTGCCAGCAGCGTAGGTACTAGCGCGCAAGAGACCCAGTACTTC.

The V call is TRBV27, the J call TRBJ2-7; 10 bases line up with TRBD2. Germline V lookup: CDR1 MNHEY, CDR2 SMNVEV (reference sequence). The V and J ends lost 8 bases and 3 bases, in that order; junction bases with no gene match: 7. This CDR3 region has 14 residues. In DNA form, the CDR3 reads TGTGCCAGCGGGCGGGCTAGCGGGAGCTACGAGCAGTACTTC. It is translated as CASGRASGSYEQYF.

This chain connects TRBV28 to TRBJ2-1, with D possibly TRBD2 on 6 matching bases. This CDR3 is built from 15 residues. Germline V gives CDR1 MDHEN, CDR2 SYDVKM. V was shortened by 6 bases and J by 9 bases, with 21 bases between the two germline ends. The CDR3 DNA reads TGTGCCAGCAGCTCCCCCGGGGGTGGATATGGTGAGCAGTTCTTC. Encoded protein: CASSSPGGGYGEQFF.

This clone was counted between two and nine times. The V and J genes are TRBV28 and TRBJ1-2; 9 bases map to TRBD1. CDR3 length equals 15 residues. J lost 8 bases, V lost 3 bases, and 10 bases had no gene match. CDR1 MDHEN and CDR2 SYDVKM come from the germline V gene. The CDR3 loop is CASSFSLGTGNGYTF. The CDR3 DNA reads as TGTGCCAGCAGTTTTTCTCTCGGGACAGGGAACGGCTACACCTTC.

In its sample, this clone was seen once. The V call is TRBV30, the J call TRBJ2-5, with 8 bases that match TRBD1. J lost 5 bases, V lost 4 bases, and 9 bases had no gene match. Looked up from germline, CDR1 is GTSNPN and CDR2 is SVGIG (reference sequence). The CDR3 runs to 14 residues. In nucleotides, the CDR3 is TGTGCCTGGATGGGCGACAGGGGAACGGAGACCCAGTACTTC. This sequence encodes CAWMGDRGTETQYF.

V usage is TRBV28 and J usage is TRBJ2-2; D uncertain. The germline V gene encodes CDR1 MDHEN and CDR2 SYDVKM. The V and J ends lost 6 bases and 0 bases respectively, with 20 bases between them. The CDR3 loop spans 18 amino acids. CDR3 protein: CASRIRIFKPTNTGELFF. The CDR3 DNA sequence: TGTGCCAGCAGAATCAGGATATTCAAACCCACGAACACCGGGGAGCTGTTTTTT. The full variable domain, with the rest looked up from reference TRBV28 and TRBJ2-2, is DVKVTQSSRYLVKRTGEKVFLECVQDMDHENMFWYRQDPGLGLRLIYFSYDVKMKEKGDIPEGYSVSREKKERFSLILESASTNQTSMYLCASRIRIFKPTNTGELFFGEGSRLTVL.

The chain carries TRBV7-6 and TRBJ2-7; no firm D call. The V end lost 7 bases, the J end lost 1 base, and 14 bases lay between the germline ends. The CDR3 has 14 amino acids. Germline V lookup: CDR1 SGHVS, CDR2 FNYEAQ. The CDR3 sequence: CASNHLAVSYEQYF. In nucleotides, the CDR3 is TGTGCCAGCAACCATCTCGCAGTGTCCTACGAGCAGTACTTC.

V is TRBV28 and J is TRBJ1-3, with D perhaps matching TRBD1 (6 bases). CDR3 size: 15 residues. Trimming removed 5 bases at V and 1 base at J, with 12 bases between. Germline V gene sequence: CDR1 MDHEN, CDR2 SYDVKM. The CDR3 nucleotides read TGTGCCAGCAGTACCCGGACAGTATCTGGAAACACCATATATTTT. Its translation is CASSTRTVSGNTIYF.

The chain uses TRBV2 and TRBJ2-5; 10 positions agree with TRBD2. Losses at the gene ends were 9 bases for V and 1 base for J; bases not matched to a gene: 2. Germline CDR1 reads SNHLY; CDR2 reads FYNNEI. This CDR3 has 13 amino acids. The CDR3 nucleotides read TGTGCCAGGAGGACTAGCGGCCAAGAGACCCAGTACTTC. As protein: CARRTSGQETQYF.

The CDR3 is CASSSFEYEQYF. CDR3 in DNA: TGTGCCAGCAGCTCTTTCGAATACGAGCAGTACTTC. The V and J genes are TRBV5-6 and TRBJ2-7; D ambiguous. Germline V CDR1 and CDR2: SGHDT, YYEEEE. This CDR3 comprises 12 residues. Between the trimmed V and J ends, which lost 3 bases and 4 bases, there was a span of 8 bases.

This chain links TRBV30 with TRBJ2-1; D assignment may be TRBD1 or TRBD2 (5 bases each). Trimming stripped 3 bases from V and 5 bases from J, with 11 bases between. The CDR3 extends over 13 amino acids. The germline CDR1 and CDR2 sequences are GTSNPN and SVGIG (reference sequence). The CDR3: CAWRTGLDNEQFF. The CDR3 nucleotides read TGTGCCTGGAGAACAGGACTCGACAATGAGCAGTTCTTC.